Reported below is one TCR beta chain. Sequenced by immunoSEQ multiplex PCR; TCRdb stores in-frame clones only, minus some. The sample holds 120,000 to 150,000 clones; around 80% are singletons and the top ten take under 9.5%. The sample originates from a study of blood T cell repertoires in COVID-19. In the study overall: In each case, the material was cDNA or gDNA derived from T cells, B-cell-depleted T cells, or PBMCs.

The CDR3 is made up of 15 amino acids. Trimming pared 5 bases from V and 4 bases from J, leaving 15 bases between. Germline CDR1 and CDR2: SGHAT and FQDESV (reference sequence). This chain uses TRBV11-1 with TRBJ2-4; tentative D call: TRBD2 (5 bases). Specimen: peripheral blood. The TCR comes from a woman of 80 years or more in a cohort sampled during active or convalescent COVID-19. The DNA for the CDR3 is TGTGCCAGCAGCCACCCGCGGAGGTCTAAAAACATTCAGTACTTC. Amino acid sequence: CASSHPRRSKNIQYF. The full variable domain, rest sourced from reference TRBV11-1 and TRBJ2-4, is EAEVAQSPRYKITEKSQAVAFWCDPISGHATLYWYRQILGQGPELLVQFQDESVVDDSQLPKDRFSAERLKGVDSTLKIQPAELGDSAMYLCASSHPRRSKNIQYFGAGTRLSVL.